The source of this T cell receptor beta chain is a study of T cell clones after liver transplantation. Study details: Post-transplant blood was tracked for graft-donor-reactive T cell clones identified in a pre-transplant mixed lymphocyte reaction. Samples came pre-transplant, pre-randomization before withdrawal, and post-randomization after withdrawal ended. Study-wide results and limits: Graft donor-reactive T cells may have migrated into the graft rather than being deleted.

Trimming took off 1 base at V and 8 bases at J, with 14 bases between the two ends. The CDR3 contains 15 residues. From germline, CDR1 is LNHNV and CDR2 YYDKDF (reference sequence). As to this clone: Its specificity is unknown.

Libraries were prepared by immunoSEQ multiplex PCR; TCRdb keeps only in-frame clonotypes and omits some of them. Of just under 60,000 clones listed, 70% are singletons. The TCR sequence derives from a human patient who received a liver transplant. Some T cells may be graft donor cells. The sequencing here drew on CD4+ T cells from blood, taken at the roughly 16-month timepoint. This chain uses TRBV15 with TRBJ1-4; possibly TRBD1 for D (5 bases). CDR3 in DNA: TGTGCCACCAGCAGAGTTGGGGGAAGATGGGAAAAACTGTTTTTT. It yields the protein CATSRVGGRWEKLFF.